This T cell receptor (beta chain) was profiled in a study of a mutant IDH1 vaccine in newly diagnosed glioma. Indicated time point: week 11, during vaccination. The vaccine gave 300 ug of a 20-mer mutant IDH1 peptide subcutaneously per dose. Comment on this clone: Its antigen is not known. A read error may account for a junction end that differs from germline.

Profiled with immunoSEQ multiplex PCR; TCRdb holds only in-frame clones, not every one. Of approximately 64,000 clones detected, approximately 84% appear once; the ten largest clones hold approximately 10%. CDR1 is MGHRA and CDR2 is YSYEKL in the germline V gene. There are 14 residues in the CDR3. The specimen comprised PBMCs, sampled from a glioma patient whose treatment included an IDH1 peptide vaccine. The gene calls are TRBV4-1 and TRBJ1-1; 9 bases are a match to TRBD1. This TCR was sampled from a woman between 50 and 59 years old with glioma. DNA of the CDR3: TGCGTCAGCAGCCGGACAGGGGTTAACACTGAAGCTTTCTTT. This sequence encodes CVSSRTGVNTEAFF.